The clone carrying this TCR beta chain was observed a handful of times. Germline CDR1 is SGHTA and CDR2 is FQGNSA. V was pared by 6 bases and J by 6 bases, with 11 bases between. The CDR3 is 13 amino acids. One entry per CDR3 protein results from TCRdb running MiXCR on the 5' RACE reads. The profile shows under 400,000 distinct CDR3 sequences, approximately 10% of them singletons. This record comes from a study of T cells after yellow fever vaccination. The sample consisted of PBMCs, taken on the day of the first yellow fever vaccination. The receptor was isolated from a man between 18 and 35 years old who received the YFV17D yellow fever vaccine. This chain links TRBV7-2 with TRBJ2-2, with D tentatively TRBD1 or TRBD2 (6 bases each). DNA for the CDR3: TGTGCCAGCAGTCGGGGGCCAGCCGGGGAGCTGTTTTTT. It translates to CASSRGPAGELFF.